This T cell receptor (beta chain) appears in the sequencing data of a study of cytomegalovirus exposure and HLA in healthy donors. Germline assignment: CDR1 SGHTA and CDR2 FQGNSA. CDR3 size: 16 residues. After removal of 4 bases from V and 4 bases from J, the junction contained 8 bases not matched to a gene. The PCR employed 60 Vbeta primers together with 13 Jbeta primers. The repertoire was sequenced with immunoSEQ multiplex PCR; TCRdb's copy has only in-frame clones and lacks some. The sample includes about 190,000 clones, over 65% of them seen just once. This clonotype was obtained from a woman aged 50 to 60 in good health and CMV-seropositive. J is TRBJ2-1 and V is TRBV7-2, with 9 bases lining up with TRBD2. The sequencing sample was made of PBMCs. CDR3 in amino acids: CASSSAGGLPYNEQFF. In nucleotides, the CDR3 is TGTGCCAGCAGCTCGGCGGGGGGGCTGCCATACAATGAGCAGTTCTTC.